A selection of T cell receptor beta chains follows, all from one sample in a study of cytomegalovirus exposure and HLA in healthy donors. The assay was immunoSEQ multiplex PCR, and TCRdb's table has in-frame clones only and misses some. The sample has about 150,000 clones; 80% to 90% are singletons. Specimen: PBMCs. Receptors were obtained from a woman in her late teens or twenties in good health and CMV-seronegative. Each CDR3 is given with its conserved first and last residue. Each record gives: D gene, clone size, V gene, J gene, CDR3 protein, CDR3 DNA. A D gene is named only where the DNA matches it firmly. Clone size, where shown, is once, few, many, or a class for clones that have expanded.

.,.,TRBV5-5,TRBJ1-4,CASSPWIRVRSNEKLFF,TGTGCCAGCAGCCCCTGGATACGGGTGCGGTCTAATGAAAAACTGTTTTTT
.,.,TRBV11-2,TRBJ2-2,CASSLGLRNTGELFF,TGTGCCAGCAGCTTAGGCCTCAGGAACACCGGGGAGCTGTTTTTT
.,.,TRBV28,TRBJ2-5,CASSSELRLDRDYF,TGTGCCAGCAGTTCGGAACTGCGCTTGGACAGAGACTACTTC
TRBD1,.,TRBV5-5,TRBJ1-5,CASSPGTGGDQPQHF,TGTGCCAGCAGCCCAGGGACAGGGGGCGATCAGCCCCAGCATTTT
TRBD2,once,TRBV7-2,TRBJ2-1,CASSIPGLALTEQFF,TGTGCCAGCAGCATCCCGGGACTAGCATTAACTGAGCAGTTCTTC
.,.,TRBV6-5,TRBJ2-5,CASRPRGRSQETQYF,TGTGCCAGCAGGCCACGGGGAAGGTCCCAAGAGACCCAGTACTTC
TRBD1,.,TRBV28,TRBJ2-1,CASSPGQNIHNEQFF,TGTGCCAGCAGTCCGGGACAGAATATCCACAATGAGCAGTTCTTC
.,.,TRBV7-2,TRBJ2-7,CASSLRQVFSYEQYF,TGTGCCAGCAGCTTACGACAGGTATTTTCCTACGAGCAGTACTTC
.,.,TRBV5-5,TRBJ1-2,CASSVTGVEGYTF,TGTGCCAGCAGCGTTACCGGGGTTGAGGGCTACACCTTC
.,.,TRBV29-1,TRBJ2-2,CSVQGRPGELFF,TGCAGCGTCCAGGGTCGCCCCGGGGAGCTGTTTTTT
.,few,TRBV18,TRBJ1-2,CASSPSGVYGYTF,TGTGCCAGCTCACCTTCGGGAGTCTATGGCTACACCTTC
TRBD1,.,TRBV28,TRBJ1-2,CASSRTGGYGYTF,TGTGCCAGCAGTCGGACAGGGGGCTATGGCTACACCTTC
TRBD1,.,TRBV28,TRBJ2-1,CASTRSRQGAREQFF,TGTGCCAGCACCAGATCCCGGCAGGGGGCCCGAGAGCAGTTCTTC
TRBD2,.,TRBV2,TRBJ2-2,CASDVGLANTGELFF,TGTGCCAGCGACGTAGGACTAGCGAACACCGGGGAGCTGTTTTTT
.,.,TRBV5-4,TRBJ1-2,CASSPRGNYGYTF,TGTGCCAGCAGCCCCAGGGGTAACTATGGCTACACCTTC
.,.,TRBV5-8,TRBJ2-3,CASSFSGGTDTQYF,TGTGCCAGCAGCTTCTCAGGCGGCACAGATACGCAGTATTTT
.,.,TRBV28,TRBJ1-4,CASSPPWRGSLNEKLFF,TGTGCCAGCAGTCCCCCGTGGAGAGGGAGCCTTAATGAAAAACTGTTTTTT